This TCR beta chain is drawn from a study of blood T cell repertoires in COVID-19. Study at large: Collection of acute and convalescent COVID-19 samples took place in the United States, Italy and Spain. Nucleic acid was either cDNA or gDNA, and it came from T cells, B-cell-depleted T cells, or PBMCs.

Seattle patients were enrolled while actively infected and followed longitudinally. Sequenced by immunoSEQ multiplex PCR; TCRdb stores in-frame clones only, minus some. The data contain roughly 200,000 clones, 85% of them singletons. V was cut by 7 bases and J by 5 bases, with 14 bases left in between. The CDR3 is 12 residues long. Germline V CDR1 and CDR2: SQVTM, ANQGSEA. The sequence derives from a person in their 70s with COVID-19, enrolled during active disease. The chain recombines TRBV29-1 with TRBJ1-1; D is perhaps TRBD1 (5 bases). Sequenced material: peripheral blood. Here the CDR3 reads CSGLGKGTEAFF. In DNA form, the CDR3 reads TGCAGCGGGCTCGGTAAGGGGACTGAAGCTTTCTTT.